The next 8 T cell receptor beta chains were all read from a single sample in a study of blood T cell repertoires in COVID-19. Clones were sequenced by immunoSEQ multiplex PCR, and TCRdb holds only the in-frame ones, with some missing. The table lists about 260,000 clones, 80% to 90% of them singletons. Sequenced input: peripheral blood. The source of these receptors is a woman in her sixties or seventies with COVID-19, enrolled during active disease.

V and J are TRBV18 and TRBJ2-7; 9 nucleotides agree with TRBD1. The CDR3 runs 13 residues. The trim removed 6 bases at V and 1 base at J, leaving 1 base unmatched. Per germline, CDR1 KGHSH and CDR2 LQKENI. CDR3 region: CASSGQGSYEQYF. The DNA for the CDR3 is TGTGCCAGCTCCGGACAGGGGTCCTACGAGCAGTACTTC.

The chain recombines TRBV9 with TRBJ2-7, with TRBD2 matching 10 bases. Germline V gives CDR1 SGDLS, CDR2 YYNGEE. This CDR3 is 16 amino acids long. With 0 bases clipped from V and 3 bases from J, the junction kept 6 bases outside the gene matches. CDR3 nucleotide sequence: TGTGCCAGCAGCGTAGCGACCGGGACTAGCGACTACGAGCAGTACTTC. Protein: CASSVATGTSDYEQYF.

V is TRBV6-5 and J is TRBJ1-6; D possibly corresponds to TRBD1 (6 bases). Per germline, CDR1 MNHEY and CDR2 SVGAGI. V dropped 7 bases and J dropped 8 bases, with 9 bases sitting between them. There are 12 residues in the CDR3. DNA for the CDR3: TGTGCCAGCACCTCAGGGGATTCACCCCTCCACTTT. Translation gives CASTSGDSPLHF.

V and J are TRBV24-1 and TRBJ2-5; 7 positions match TRBD2. This CDR3 is 16 amino acids long. The junction had 9 bases not matched to a gene; V was cut back by 2 bases and J by 4 bases. CDR1 KGHDR and CDR2 SFDVKD come from the germline V gene. For the CDR3, the DNA is TGTGCCACCAGTGATTGGGGAGGGCGGGATAGAGAGACCCAGTACTTC. Translated, it gives CATSDWGGRDRETQYF.

This sequence joins TRBV6-5 and TRBJ2-5, with a weak D call TRBD1 (6 bases). This CDR3 has 14 residues. Trimming cost V 4 bases and J 1 base, with 10 bases left between them. In germline, CDR1 is MNHEY, CDR2 SVGAGI. The CDR3 sequence: CASSSRGPQETQYF. The CDR3, as DNA: TGTGCCAGCAGTTCCAGGGGCCCCCAAGAGACCCAGTACTTC.

This sequence joins TRBV7-8 and TRBJ2-2; D might be TRBD1 (5 bases). The germline V and J ends were trimmed by 1 base and 4 bases, with 10 bases remaining between them. Germline values: CDR1 SGHVS, CDR2 FQNEAQ. There are 15 residues in the CDR3. DNA of the CDR3: TGTGCCAGCAGCTTAGTGGGGCGACGCACCGGGGAGCTGTTTTTT. This codes for CASSLVGRRTGELFF. Together with reference TRBV7-8 and TRBJ2-2, the CDR3 gives the full variable domain: GAGVSQSPRYKVAKRGQDVALRCDPISGHVSLFWYQQALGQGPEFLTYFQNEAQLDKSGLPSDRFFAERPEGSVSTLKIQRTQQEDSAVYLCASSLVGRRTGELFFGEGSRLTVL.

The chain joins TRBV20-1 to TRBJ1-6, with D maybe TRBD1 (5 bases). Germline lookup yields CDR1 DFQATT and CDR2 SNEGSKA (reference sequence). The CDR3 sequence is 13 residues long. V lost 3 bases to trimming and J lost 9 bases, with 12 bases between them. CDR3 sequence: CSASQGGISPLHF. CDR3 DNA sequence: TGCAGTGCTAGTCAGGGAGGGATTTCACCCCTCCACTTT.

The J gene is TRBJ1-2, the V gene TRBV19, with 8 bases fitting TRBD1. CDR1 and CDR2 (germline): LNHDA, SQIVND (reference sequence). The CDR3 extends over 17 amino acids. V shed 5 bases, J shed 0 bases, and the junction held 11 bases outside the gene matches. The CDR3 reads CASSSGRQGASNYGYTF. The CDR3, as DNA: TGTGCCAGTAGTTCAGGACGTCAGGGGGCTTCTAACTATGGCTACACCTTC.